The 9 T cell receptor beta chains reported below all come from one sample, sequenced in a study of shared clonotypes between healthy human individuals (dated by TCRdb to the early 2020s). The library was made by the immunoSEQ multiplex PCR assay. Imported from immuneACCESS, the table was reduced by TCRdb to in-frame sequences with V and J called. These copies leave out some clones; in studies compared against another copy, an unresolved V gene accounts for under half, and the cause of the remainder is not known. The table for this sample lists about 300,000 clones; over 65% of them were counted only once. The ten top clones hold about 9.3% of the sample. The sample was memory CD4+ T cells sorted from blood. In light of the paper, this sample's cell subset or site label describes: CD45RA-negative fraction. Receptors were obtained from a man aged 25 to 40 in good health.

The sample holds a few counts of this clone. The chain joins TRBV18 to TRBJ2-1; weak D call: TRBD1 (5 bases). Trimming removed 6 bases from V and 10 bases from J, with 10 bases in between. Germline V gene lookup returns CDR1 KGHSH and CDR2 LQKENI. CDR3 length equals 11 residues. The CDR3 region has the DNA TGTGCCAGCTCGCAGGGTGGCGAGCAGTTCTTC. Encoded protein: CASSQGGEQFF.

V gene TRBV6-5 combines with J gene TRBJ2-7; tentative D call: TRBD2 (6 bases). The CDR3 length is 12 residues. V lost 8 bases to trimming and J lost 0 bases, with 8 bases between them. Germline CDR1 and CDR2: MNHEY and SVGAGI. CDR3: CASWDFSYEQYF. CDR3 bases: TGTGCCAGCTGGGACTTCTCCTACGAGCAGTACTTC.

This clone ranks as medium-sized. The chain links TRBV5-6 to TRBJ2-5; 11 bases fit TRBD2. This CDR3 is 17 amino acids long. Losses at the gene ends were 0 bases for V and 1 base for J; bases not matched to a gene: 5. Germline CDR1 and CDR2: SGHDT and YYEEEE. This chain's CDR3 is CASSLAGTSGVQETQYF. CDR3 in DNA: TGTGCCAGCAGCTTGGCGGGGACTAGCGGAGTCCAAGAGACCCAGTACTTC.

The gene calls are TRBV6-1 and TRBJ2-1; 11 nucleotides line up with TRBD2. Unmatched junction bases numbered 6, after V lost 5 bases and J lost 9 bases. Germline loops: CDR1 MNHNS, CDR2 SASEGT. The CDR3 has 14 residues. In DNA form, the CDR3 reads TGTGCCAGCAGTATACTAGCGGGAGAGGGTGAGCAGTTCTTC. It encodes CASSILAGEGEQFF.

The chain employs TRBV9 and TRBJ1-5, with D unresolved. V lost 0 bases, J lost 5 bases, and 6 bases lay in between. The CDR3 has 13 amino acids. The germline V gene encodes CDR1 SGDLS and CDR2 YYNGEE. CDR3 protein: CASSVGHDQPQHF. CDR3 DNA sequence: TGTGCCAGCAGCGTAGGTCATGATCAGCCCCAGCATTTT. The full variable domain, in which reference TRBV9 and TRBJ1-5 provide the parts outside the CDR3, is DSGVTQTPKHLITATGQRVTLRCSPRSGDLSVYWYQQSLDQGLQFLIQYYNGEERAKGNILERFSAQQFPDLHSELNLSSLELGDSALYFCASSVGHDQPQHFGDGTRLSIL.

This clone was observed a few times. V gene TRBV27 combines with J gene TRBJ2-3; D remains ambiguous. This CDR3 has 13 residues. Trimming left V 5 bases short and J 1 base short, with 7 bases between. CDR1 and CDR2 (germline): MNHEY, SMNVEV (reference sequence). Here the CDR3 DNA reads TGTGCCAGCAGTAGGCGTGGCACAGATACGCAGTATTTT. This translates into CASSRRGTDTQYF.

The gene calls are TRBV28 and TRBJ1-3; possible D gene TRBD1, 5 bases. Deletions cut 6 bases from V and 0 bases from J, with 21 bases between. CDR1 and CDR2 from the germline V gene are MDHEN and SYDVKM. This CDR3 contains 18 residues. The chain's CDR3 is CASRPTPGLRSSGNTIYF. CDR3 bases: TGTGCCAGCAGACCAACGCCAGGGCTTCGTTCCTCTGGAAACACCATATATTTT. Full variable domain (remainder filled in from reference TRBV28 and TRBJ1-3): DVKVTQSSRYLVKRTGEKVFLECVQDMDHENMFWYRQDPGLGLRLIYFSYDVKMKEKGDIPEGYSVSREKKERFSLILESASTNQTSMYLCASRPTPGLRSSGNTIYFGEGSWLTVV.

The V and J genes are TRBV2 and TRBJ1-1; 7 nucleotides agree with TRBD1. The germline CDR1 and CDR2 sequences are SNHLY and FYNNEI. V trimming: 10 bases; J trimming: 0 bases; junction bases outside the gene matches: 8. The CDR3 consists of 14 residues. CDR3 nucleotide sequence: TGTGCCACCGCGGGACAGACCATGAACACTGAAGCTTTCTTT. It is translated as CATAGQTMNTEAFF.

The chain combines TRBV6-1 with TRBJ1-1; the D is unclear. Per the germline V gene, CDR1 is MNHNS and CDR2 is SASEGT. V lost 8 bases, J lost 0 bases, and 10 bases lay in between. This CDR3 is 13 amino acids long. CDR3 DNA: TGTGCCAGCCTAGGACGGATGAACACTGAAGCTTTCTTT. Translating it yields CASLGRMNTEAFF.